These 19 T cell receptor beta chains were all obtained from the same sample, sequenced in a study of T cell changes during pregnancy in multiple sclerosis. TCRdb's copy holds only in-frame clones and misses some; the assay was immunoSEQ multiplex PCR. Of more than 10,000 clones listed, roughly 86% are singletons. The sequencing used CD8+ T cells from peripheral blood mononuclear cells, collected in the first trimester of pregnancy. Every receptor here comes from a female donor with multiple sclerosis, enrolled in a pregnancy study.

The chain couples TRBV14 to TRBJ2-3; D remains ambiguous. The CDR3 is 15 residues long. Trimming stripped 0 bases from V and 6 bases from J, with 13 bases between. The germline CDR1 and CDR2 sequences are SGHDN and FVKESK. The CDR3 sequence is CASSQEAWAFDTQYF. Here the CDR3 DNA reads TGTGCCAGCAGCCAAGAGGCATGGGCGTTTGATACGCAGTATTTT.

V and J are TRBV9 and TRBJ2-3, with 11 bases lining up with TRBD2. J was trimmed by 8 bases and V by 0 bases; bases with no gene match: 11. The CDR3 sequence is 17 residues long. The germline V gene has CDR1 SGDLS and CDR2 YYNGEE. This chain's CDR3 is CASSVGGSGGAAGTQYF. CDR3 DNA sequence: TGTGCCAGCAGCGTAGGCGGTAGCGGGGGGGCAGCAGGTACGCAGTATTTT.

V usage is TRBV19 and J usage is TRBJ1-5; TRBD1 aligns across 10 bases. The CDR3 length is 15 residues. CDR1 is LNHDA and CDR2 is SQIVND in the germline V gene (reference sequence). Trimming at V came to 0 bases and at J to 5 bases, leaving 1 base not matched to a gene. The CDR3 loop is CASSIEGTGDQPQHF. DNA for the CDR3: TGTGCCAGTAGTATAGAGGGGACAGGGGATCAGCCCCAGCATTTT.

The chain employs TRBV4-1 and TRBJ2-1, with 9 bases identical to TRBD2. The V gene end was trimmed by 1 base and the J gene end by 6 bases; junction bases not matched to a gene: 4. The germline V gene encodes CDR1 MGHRA and CDR2 YSYEKL. This CDR3 spans 15 amino acids. CDR3 residues: CASSQGAGGLNEQFF. The CDR3 DNA reads as TGCGCCAGCAGCCAAGGAGCGGGGGGTCTCAATGAGCAGTTCTTC.

This rearrangement joins TRBV5-4 to TRBJ1-2; 9 nucleotides match TRBD1. CDR1 is SGHNT and CDR2 is YYREEE in the germline V gene (reference sequence). There are 15 residues in the CDR3. V shed 1 base and J 4 bases; nucleotides not matched to a gene: 5. CDR3 loop: CASSLITGGAYGYTF. The CDR3 nucleotides are TGTGCCAGCAGCTTGATAACAGGGGGCGCCTATGGCTACACCTTC.

This clone was seen a few times. This rearrangement joins TRBV9 to TRBJ1-2; TRBD1 agrees at 7 bases. This CDR3 comprises 16 residues. Trimming took 2 bases from V and 2 from J; bases not matched to a gene: 9. Germline CDR1 reads SGDLS; CDR2 reads YYNGEE. CDR3 nucleotide sequence: TGTGCCAGCAGCGTGTATGACAGGGTTCCGAACTATGGCTACACCTTC. Protein: CASSVYDRVPNYGYTF.

The CDR3 bases are TGTGCCAGCAGCTGGGGGACAGGGAACAATGAGCAGTTCTTC. Protein: CASSWGTGNNEQFF. This sequence joins TRBV7-8 and TRBJ2-1, with 9 bases that match TRBD1. V lost 4 bases, J lost 5 bases, and 3 bases stayed unmatched. The CDR3 is 14 amino acids. Germline-derived CDR1 and CDR2 are SGHVS and FQNEAQ.

This clone was counted a single time. This rearrangement joins TRBV6-5 to TRBJ1-1; a possible D gene is TRBD1 (6 bases). CDR1 and CDR2 (germline): MNHEY, SVGAGI. The V end lost 0 bases, the J end lost 11 bases, and 13 bases lay between the germline ends. The CDR3 is 13 amino acids. Here the CDR3 reads CASSYSGGAIAFF. The CDR3 nucleotides are TGTGCCAGCAGTTACTCGGGGGGGGCGATTGCTTTCTTT.

The V and J genes are TRBV7-9 and TRBJ2-7; tentatively, D is TRBD2 (5 bases). The CDR3 sequence is 17 residues long. Between the trimmed V and J ends, which lost 2 bases and 3 bases, there was a span of 20 bases. Per germline, CDR1 SEHNR and CDR2 FQNEAQ (reference sequence). The CDR3 sequence: CASSLLLGPRGNYEQYF. In DNA form, the CDR3 reads TGTGCCAGCAGCTTATTACTAGGACCCAGAGGGAACTACGAGCAGTACTTC.

V and J are TRBV19 and TRBJ2-3; perhaps TRBD2 as D (7 bases). The germline CDR1 and CDR2 sequences are LNHDA and SQIVND (reference sequence). The CDR3 sequence is 14 residues long. V lost 10 bases to trimming and J lost 3 bases, with 17 bases between them. CDR3 in DNA: TGTGCCACGGCACTCGGGGGGCTTACAGATACGCAGTATTTT. Amino acid sequence: CATALGGLTDTQYF.

In this sample, this clone turned up once. This chain links TRBV11-2 with TRBJ1-3; the match to TRBD1 covers 8 bases. CDR1 is SGHAT and CDR2 is FQNNGV in the germline V gene. J was trimmed by 0 bases and V by 2 bases; bases with no gene match: 3. The CDR3 sequence is 16 residues long. The chain's CDR3 is CASSLWDRYSGNTIYF. The CDR3 nucleotides are TGTGCCAGCAGCTTATGGGACAGGTACTCTGGAAACACCATATATTTT. Full variable domain (rest looked up from reference TRBV11-2 and TRBJ1-3): EAGVAQSPRYKIIEKRQSVAFWCNPISGHATLYWYQQILGQGPKLLIQFQNNGVVDDSQLPKDRFSAERLKGVDSTLKIQPAKLEDSAVYLCASSLWDRYSGNTIYFGEGSWLTVV.

The chain couples TRBV28 to TRBJ1-2; maybe TRBD1 (6 bases). This CDR3 region has 15 residues. V lost 7 bases to trimming and J lost 8 bases, with 23 bases between them. Germline-derived CDR1 and CDR2 are MDHEN and SYDVKM. DNA for the CDR3: TGTGCCAGCATCCCCCCGGGCAGGGGAGTTGGCGGCTACACCTTC. Amino acid sequence: CASIPPGRGVGGYTF.

J is TRBJ2-5 and V is TRBV6-5; 11 nucleotides align to TRBD2. Germline V CDR1 and CDR2: MNHEY, SVGAGI. The junction had 7 bases not matched to a gene; V was cut back by 10 bases and J by 0 bases. The CDR3 has 15 residues. In nucleotides, the CDR3 is TGTGCCACCCGACCACTAGCGGGGGACCAAGAGACCCAGTACTTC. It yields the protein CATRPLAGDQETQYF.

The chain joins TRBV27 to TRBJ1-4; 7 nucleotides agree with TRBD1. The V gene's germline CDR1 is MNHEY and CDR2 SMNVEV (reference sequence). V lost 3 bases to trimming and J lost 7 bases; unmatched junction nucleotides: 5. CDR3 size: 14 residues. Written as DNA, the CDR3 is TGTGCCAGCAGTTTCACCGGGACAGCTGAAAAACTGTTTTTT. It encodes CASSFTGTAEKLFF.

In its sample, this clone was seen once. CDR3 in DNA: TGTGCCAGCAGCTTATCCGGGACAGGCCTCTACGAGCAGTACTTC. It yields the protein CASSLSGTGLYEQYF. This chain connects TRBV5-5 to TRBJ2-7; 8 bases align to TRBD1. Trimming at V came to 2 bases and at J to 3 bases, leaving 7 bases not matched to a gene. In germline, CDR1 is SGHKS, CDR2 YYEKEE (reference sequence). This CDR3 contains 15 residues.

The chain couples TRBV6-5 to TRBJ2-7; D ambiguous. The germline V gene has CDR1 MNHEY and CDR2 SVGAGI. The CDR3 is 12 residues long. V lost 6 bases and J lost 1, with 7 bases in between. The CDR3 DNA reads as TGTGCCAGCAGCCCTACGTCCTACGAGCAGTACTTC. As protein: CASSPTSYEQYF.

The V and J genes are TRBV11-2 and TRBJ2-1, with a weak D call TRBD2 (5 bases). The germline V gene has CDR1 SGHAT and CDR2 FQNNGV. Trimming removed 3 bases at V and 6 bases at J, with 12 bases between. The CDR3 sequence is 14 residues long. The CDR3 spells CASSFEGFGNEQFF. Here the CDR3 DNA reads TGTGCCAGCAGCTTCGAGGGATTCGGCAATGAGCAGTTCTTC.

This chain connects TRBV2 to TRBJ2-6, with 7 bases aligning to TRBD1. This CDR3 region has 17 residues. Germline V gene data show CDR1 as SNHLY and CDR2 as FYNNEI. V shed 8 bases, J shed 2 bases, and the junction held 12 bases outside the gene matches. CDR3 DNA sequence: TGTGCCAGCTTAAAGGGGGCGGACCTGACTGGGGCCAACGTCCTGACTTTC. Protein product: CASLKGADLTGANVLTF.

The rearrangement joins TRBV7-8 to TRBJ2-7; D ambiguous. The CDR3 sequence is 15 residues long. Per germline, CDR1 SGHVS and CDR2 FQNEAQ. V was clipped by 1 base and J by 1 base, with 11 bases between them. As DNA, the CDR3 is TGTGCCAGCAGCTTAGGGGTCGGAGAATCCTACGAGCAGTACTTC. It translates to CASSLGVGESYEQYF.